This T cell receptor beta chain was recovered during a study of T-cell reconstitution after alpha-beta-depleted transplantation in children. General study findings and limits: There were reportedly several hundred expanded graft clones from which alpha-beta T cells came about two months after transplant. T-cell numbers and diversity one year post-transplant derived largely from freshly generated T cells.

This CDR3 has 16 residues. The germline V gene encodes CDR1 MDHEN and CDR2 SYDVKM. Turning to this clonotype: Antigen unknown. One junction end does not reproduce the germline sequence, and a read error may be involved.

This sample's TCRbeta library carried unique molecular identifier barcodes. One entry per CDR3 protein, called by TCRdb with MiXCR from the PCR reads. In the table there are 300,000 to 400,000 distinct CDR3 sequences, 15% to 20% of which are singletons. The sample was PBMCs, mostly from graft donor cells, taken 360 days after TCRalphabeta/CD19-depleted stem cell transplant. The chain employs TRBV28 and TRBJ2-2; 9 positions match TRBD1. This clonotype was sampled from a male patient aged 2 to 10 who had a stem cell transplant for acute lymphoblastic leukemia, so the T cells may come from the graft donor. CDR3 protein: CASSLRQGDGTRELFF. The DNA for the CDR3 is TGTGCCAGCAGTTTACGACAGGGGGACGGCACCAGGGAGCTGTTTTTT.